Following are 8 T cell receptor beta chains from one sample sequenced in a study of Ad26.COV2.S vaccination and SARS-CoV-2 variants. Profiled with immunoSEQ multiplex PCR; TCRdb holds only in-frame clones, not every one. The profile covers about 350,000 clones, with roughly 81% appearing a single time and less than 4% taken by the ten largest. Treatment specified: 15 to 20 received Ad26.COV2.S at low or high dose, single or two shots; roughly five received placebo; per-sample allocation not given. After the first vaccine or placebo injection, samples were drawn on day 63. Here the sequenced sample was peripheral blood, taken in a trial of Ad26.COV2.S vaccine versus placebo. These receptors were collected from a person between 18 and 59 years old who received the Ad26.COV2.S COVID-19 vaccine or a placebo.

This sequence joins TRBV6-5 and TRBJ2-2, with D hard to call. Trimming cost V 2 bases and J 1 base, with 8 bases left between them. CDR1 and CDR2 (germline): MNHEY, SVGAGI. There are 15 residues in the CDR3. The DNA for the CDR3 is TGTGCCAGCAGTTACAGGGTGGGGAACACCGGGGAGCTGTTTTTT. It specifies CASSYRVGNTGELFF.

The V and J genes are TRBV30 and TRBJ1-6; no clear D gene. V lost 7 bases and J lost 4, with 17 bases in between. Germline values: CDR1 GTSNPN, CDR2 SVGIG (reference sequence). The CDR3 spans 15 residues. As DNA, the CDR3 is TGTGCCTACGCAGGACTACTTGCTTATAATTCACCCCTCCACTTT. Translating gives CAYAGLLAYNSPLHF.

This chain connects TRBV2 to TRBJ1-3; D perhaps matches TRBD1 (5 bases). The CDR3 runs to 16 residues. Per the germline V gene, CDR1 is SNHLY and CDR2 is FYNNEI. V was clipped by 0 bases and J by 5 bases, with 14 bases between them. The CDR3 protein is CASSEAWDQGRNTIYF. In DNA, the CDR3 is TGTGCCAGCAGTGAAGCGTGGGACCAGGGTCGAAACACCATATATTTT.

Concerning this clone: The sample carries other DNA sequences with the same CDR3. V is TRBV2 and J is TRBJ2-2; D call uncertain. Trimming shortened V by 4 bases and J by 6 bases, and 6 bases separated the two germline ends. This CDR3 contains 12 residues. Germline CDR1 SNHLY, CDR2 FYNNEI. The CDR3 loop reads CASSVFAGELFF. Written as DNA, the CDR3 is TGTGCCAGCAGTGTATTCGCCGGGGAGCTGTTTTTT.

V gene TRBV27 combines with J gene TRBJ2-7; the match to TRBD1 covers 9 bases. The CDR3 covers 14 residues. V was pared by 7 bases and J by 4 bases, with 8 bases of the junction left unmatched. Germline V gives CDR1 MNHEY, CDR2 SMNVEV (reference sequence). Here the CDR3 DNA reads TGTGCCAGCAACACGAGGGGACAGGGTTACGAGCAGTACTTC. Its protein is CASNTRGQGYEQYF.

The sample holds one count of this clone. The V and J genes are TRBV11-2 and TRBJ1-1; no clear D. The V end was cut by 5 bases, the J end by 5 bases, with 18 bases between. This CDR3 is built from 15 residues. The germline gives CDR1 SGHAT, CDR2 FQNNGV. The CDR3 DNA sequence: TGTGCCAGCAGCCCTTGGACCGGGCTTGGAACTGAAGCTTTCTTT. This encodes CASSPWTGLGTEAFF.

The CDR3: CASSQSVIHSPLHF. The DNA for the CDR3 is TGTGCCAGCAGCCAGAGTGTCATTCATTCACCCCTCCACTTT. This chain uses TRBV3-1 (or the pseudogene TRBV3-2) with TRBJ1-6; D not resolved. Germline lookup yields CDR1 LGHDT and CDR2 YNNKEL (reference sequence). The CDR3 sequence is 14 residues long. V lost 3 bases and J lost 8, with 11 bases in between.

V and J are TRBV30 and TRBJ2-1, with 9 bases matching TRBD1. Per the germline V gene, CDR1 is GTSNPN and CDR2 is SVGIG (reference sequence). The CDR3 runs to 15 residues. V lost 6 bases, J lost 0 bases, and 6 bases stayed unmatched. The CDR3 loop is CACRTGENSYNEQFF. CDR3 sequence (DNA): TGTGCCTGTCGGACAGGGGAAAACTCCTACAATGAGCAGTTCTTC.